The TCR beta chain under discussion was sequenced for a study of naive and memory T cell subsets. This CDR3 contains 17 residues. V lost 0 bases to trimming and J lost 0 bases; unmatched junction nucleotides: 8. Germline CDR1 and CDR2: MNHEY and SVGAGI. CMV status came from CD4+ IFNgamma after overnight CMV lysate stimulation. Two oligonucleotides, mixed equimolar, formed the beta constant-region primer covering TRBC1 and TRBC2. The ligated cDNA underwent four PCR rounds using SP2 and nested alpha and beta constant-region primers. The cDNA 3' end received a ligated single-stranded oligonucleotide carrying the SP2 primer and a 12-nucleotide UMI. TCRdb independently ran MiXCR on the UMI-ligation and nested PCR reads; one entry per CDR3 protein. The sample records about 140,000 distinct CDR3 sequences, approximately 21% being singletons. Only one count was recorded for this clonotype. Its target is unknown.

Findings and caveats of the study: Possibly reflecting memory cells re-expressing CD45RA, a few larger clonotypes occurred in naive repertoires, especially CD8. In naive cells, over 95% of TCR sequences were seen only once. Clonotypes here are unpaired alpha or beta chain sequences.

Sequenced sample: naive CD8+ T cells from blood. This receptor was taken from a human donor in good health. The chain employs TRBV6-5 and TRBJ2-7; TRBD2 agrees at 7 bases. CDR3 sequence: CASSYSKLAYSSYEQYF. The CDR3 DNA reads TGTGCCAGCAGTTACTCTAAACTAGCGTATAGCTCCTACGAGCAGTACTTC.